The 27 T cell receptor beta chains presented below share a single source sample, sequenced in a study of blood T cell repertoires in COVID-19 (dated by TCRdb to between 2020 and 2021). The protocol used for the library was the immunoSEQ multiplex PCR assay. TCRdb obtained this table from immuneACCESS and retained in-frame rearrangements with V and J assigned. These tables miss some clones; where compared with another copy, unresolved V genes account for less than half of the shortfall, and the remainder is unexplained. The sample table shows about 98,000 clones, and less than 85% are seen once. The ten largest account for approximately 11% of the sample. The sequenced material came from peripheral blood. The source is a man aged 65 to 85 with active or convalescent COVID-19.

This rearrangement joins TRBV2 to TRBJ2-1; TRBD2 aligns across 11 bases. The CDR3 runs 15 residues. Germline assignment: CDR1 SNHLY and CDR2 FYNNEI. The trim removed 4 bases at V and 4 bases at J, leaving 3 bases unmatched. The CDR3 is CASSATSGAYNEQFF. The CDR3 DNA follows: TGTGCCAGCAGTGCGACTAGCGGGGCATACAATGAGCAGTTCTTC.

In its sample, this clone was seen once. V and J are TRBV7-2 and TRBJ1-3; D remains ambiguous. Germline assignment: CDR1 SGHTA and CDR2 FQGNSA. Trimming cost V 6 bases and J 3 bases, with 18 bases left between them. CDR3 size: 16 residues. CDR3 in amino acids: CASSWREAGDGNTIYF. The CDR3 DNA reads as TGTGCCAGCAGTTGGAGGGAGGCAGGTGATGGAAACACCATATATTTT.

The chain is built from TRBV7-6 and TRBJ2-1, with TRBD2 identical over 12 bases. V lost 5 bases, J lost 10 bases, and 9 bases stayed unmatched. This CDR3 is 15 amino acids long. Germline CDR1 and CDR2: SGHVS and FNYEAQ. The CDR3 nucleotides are TGTGCCAGCAGCCCCGGGACTAGCGGGCTAAGAGAGCAGTTCTTC. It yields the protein CASSPGTSGLREQFF.

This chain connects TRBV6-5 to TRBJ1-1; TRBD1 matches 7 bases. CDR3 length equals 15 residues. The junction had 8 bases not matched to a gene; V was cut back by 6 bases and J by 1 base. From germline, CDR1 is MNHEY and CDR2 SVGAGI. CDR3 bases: TGTGCCAGCAGACCGACAGGGAACTCGAACACTGAAGCTTTCTTT. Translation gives CASRPTGNSNTEAFF.

The DNA of the CDR3 is TGTGCCAGTAGTATCCAGGGTAAAGAGCAGTACTTC. Translation: CASSIQGKEQYF. The genes are TRBV19 and TRBJ2-7, with a weak D call TRBD1 (5 bases). V gave up 3 bases and J gave up 7 bases, with 10 bases separating them. This CDR3 has 12 amino acids. The germline V gene has CDR1 LNHDA and CDR2 SQIVND (reference sequence).

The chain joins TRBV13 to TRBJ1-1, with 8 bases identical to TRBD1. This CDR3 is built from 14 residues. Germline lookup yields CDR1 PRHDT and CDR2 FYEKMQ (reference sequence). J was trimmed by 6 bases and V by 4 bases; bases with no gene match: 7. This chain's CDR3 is CASSSRTGRAEAFF. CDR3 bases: TGTGCCAGCAGCTCCCGGACAGGGAGGGCTGAAGCTTTCTTT.

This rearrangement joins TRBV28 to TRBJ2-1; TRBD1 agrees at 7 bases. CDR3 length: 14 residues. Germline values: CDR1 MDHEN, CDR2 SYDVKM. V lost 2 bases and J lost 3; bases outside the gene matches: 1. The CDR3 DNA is TGTGCCAGCAGTTTAGGGACAGTCTACAATGAGCAGTTCTTC. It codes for CASSLGTVYNEQFF.

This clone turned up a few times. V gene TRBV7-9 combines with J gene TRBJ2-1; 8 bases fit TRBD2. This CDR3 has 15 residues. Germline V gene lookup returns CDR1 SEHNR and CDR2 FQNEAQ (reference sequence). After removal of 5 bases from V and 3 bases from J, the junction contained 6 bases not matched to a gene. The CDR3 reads CASSRGGGNYNEQFF. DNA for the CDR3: TGTGCCAGCAGCCGAGGCGGGGGGAACTACAATGAGCAGTTCTTC.

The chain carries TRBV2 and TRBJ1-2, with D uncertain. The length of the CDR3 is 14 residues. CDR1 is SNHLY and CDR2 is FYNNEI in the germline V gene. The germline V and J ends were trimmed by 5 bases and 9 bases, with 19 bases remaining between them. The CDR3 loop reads CASSTVTPRGSYTF. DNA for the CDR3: TGTGCCAGCAGTACCGTGACGCCCCGAGGAAGCTACACCTTC.

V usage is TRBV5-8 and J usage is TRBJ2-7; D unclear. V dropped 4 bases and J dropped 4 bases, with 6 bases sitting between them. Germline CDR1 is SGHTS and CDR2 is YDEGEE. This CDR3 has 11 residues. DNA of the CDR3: TGTGCCAGCAGCGCACTTTACGAGCAGTACTTC. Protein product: CASSALYEQYF.

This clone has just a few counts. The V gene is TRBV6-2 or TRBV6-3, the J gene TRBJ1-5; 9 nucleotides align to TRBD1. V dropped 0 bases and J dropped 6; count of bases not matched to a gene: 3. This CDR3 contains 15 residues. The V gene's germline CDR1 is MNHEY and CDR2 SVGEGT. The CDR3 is CASSYSPDRGQPQHF. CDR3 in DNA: TGTGCCAGCAGTTACTCCCCGGACAGGGGTCAGCCCCAGCATTTT.

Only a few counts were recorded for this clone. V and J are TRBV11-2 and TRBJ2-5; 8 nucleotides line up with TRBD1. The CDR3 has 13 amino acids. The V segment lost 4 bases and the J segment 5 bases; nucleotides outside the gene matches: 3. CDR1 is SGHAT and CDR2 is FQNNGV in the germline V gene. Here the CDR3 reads CASSSDRAETQYF. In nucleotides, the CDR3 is TGTGCCAGCAGCTCGGACAGGGCCGAGACCCAGTACTTC.

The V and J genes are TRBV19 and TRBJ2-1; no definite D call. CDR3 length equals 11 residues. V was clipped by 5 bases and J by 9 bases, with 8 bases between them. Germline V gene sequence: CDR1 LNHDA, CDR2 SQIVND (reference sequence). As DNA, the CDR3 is TGTGCCAGTAGTCGTAACTTTGAGCAGTTCTTC. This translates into CASSRNFEQFF.

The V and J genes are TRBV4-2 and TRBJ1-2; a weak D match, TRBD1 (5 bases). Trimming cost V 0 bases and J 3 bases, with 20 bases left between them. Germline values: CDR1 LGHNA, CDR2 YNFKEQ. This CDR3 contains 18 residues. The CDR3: CASSQDRGPAQSHYGYTF. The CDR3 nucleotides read TGTGCCAGCAGCCAAGATAGGGGCCCGGCTCAGTCCCACTATGGCTACACCTTC.

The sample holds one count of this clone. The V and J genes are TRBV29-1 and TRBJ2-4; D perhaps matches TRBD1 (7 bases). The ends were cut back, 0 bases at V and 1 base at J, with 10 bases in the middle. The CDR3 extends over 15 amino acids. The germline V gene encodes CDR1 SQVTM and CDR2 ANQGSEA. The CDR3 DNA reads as TGCAGCGTTGAAGATCAGGGGGGCGCCAAAAACATTCAGTACTTC. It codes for CSVEDQGGAKNIQYF.

CDR3 bases: TGTGCCAGCGGCAAACAGGGGGCAGGTCAGCCCCAGCATTTT. It codes for CASGKQGAGQPQHF. The V call is TRBV7-2, the J call TRBJ1-5; 9 bases align to TRBD1. J was trimmed by 6 bases and V by 8 bases; bases with no gene match: 8. Looked up from germline, CDR1 is SGHTA and CDR2 is FQGNSA. This CDR3 contains 14 residues.

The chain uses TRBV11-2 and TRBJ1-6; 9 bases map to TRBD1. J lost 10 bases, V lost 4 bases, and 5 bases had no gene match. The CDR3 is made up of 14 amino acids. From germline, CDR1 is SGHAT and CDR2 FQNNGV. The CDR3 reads CASSSQGARSPLHF. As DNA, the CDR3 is TGTGCCAGCAGCTCACAGGGGGCGCGATCACCCCTCCACTTT.

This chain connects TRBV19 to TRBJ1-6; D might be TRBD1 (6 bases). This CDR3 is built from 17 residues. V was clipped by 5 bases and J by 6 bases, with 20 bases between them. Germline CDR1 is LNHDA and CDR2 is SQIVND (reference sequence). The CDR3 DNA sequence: TGTGCCAGTAGTTCCTCCGGGACACTTACTCCTAATTCACCCCTCCACTTT. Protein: CASSSSGTLTPNSPLHF.

Here the CDR3 reads CASSLDGGPNEQFF. CDR3 nucleotides: TGCGCCAGCAGCTTGGACGGGGGGCCCAATGAGCAGTTCTTC. This chain links TRBV5-1 with TRBJ2-1; D possibly corresponds to TRBD2 (7 bases). Trimming stripped 0 bases from V and 6 bases from J, with 10 bases between. Germline loops: CDR1 SGHRS, CDR2 YFSETQ. The CDR3 extends over 14 amino acids.

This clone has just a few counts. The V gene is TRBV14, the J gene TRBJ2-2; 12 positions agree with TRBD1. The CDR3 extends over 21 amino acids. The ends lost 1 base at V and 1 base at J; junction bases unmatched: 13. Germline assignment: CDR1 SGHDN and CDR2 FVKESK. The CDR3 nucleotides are TGTGCCAGCAGCCAAGGGCCCCGGGACAGGGGGCGCGGGATGAACACCGGGGAGCTGTTTTTT. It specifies CASSQGPRDRGRGMNTGELFF.

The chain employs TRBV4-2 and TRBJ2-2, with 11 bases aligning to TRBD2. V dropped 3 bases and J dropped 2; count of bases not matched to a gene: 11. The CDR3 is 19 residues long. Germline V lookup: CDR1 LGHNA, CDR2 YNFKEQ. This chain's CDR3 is CASSHLKFTSGGNTGELFF. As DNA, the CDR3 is TGTGCCAGCAGCCACCTAAAGTTTACTAGCGGGGGTAACACCGGGGAGCTGTTTTTT.

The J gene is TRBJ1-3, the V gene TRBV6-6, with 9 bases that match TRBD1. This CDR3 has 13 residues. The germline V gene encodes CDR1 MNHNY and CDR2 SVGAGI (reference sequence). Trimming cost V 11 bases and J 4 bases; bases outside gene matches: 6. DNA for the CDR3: TGTGCCTTACAGGGGGCAAGAGGAAACACCATATATTTT. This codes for CALQGARGNTIYF.

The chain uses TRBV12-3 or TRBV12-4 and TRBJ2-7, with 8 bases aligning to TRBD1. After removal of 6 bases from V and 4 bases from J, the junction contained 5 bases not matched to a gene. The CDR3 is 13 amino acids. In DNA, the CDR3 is TGTGCCAGCAGCCGCAGGGGGCTGTACGAGCAGTACTTC. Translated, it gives CASSRRGLYEQYF.

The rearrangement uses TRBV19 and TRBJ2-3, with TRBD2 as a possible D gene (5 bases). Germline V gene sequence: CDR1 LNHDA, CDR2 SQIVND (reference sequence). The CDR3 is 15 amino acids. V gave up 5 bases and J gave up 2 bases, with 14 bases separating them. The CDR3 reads CASSPTTGFTDTQYF. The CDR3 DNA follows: TGTGCCAGTAGTCCAACTACGGGGTTCACAGATACGCAGTATTTT.

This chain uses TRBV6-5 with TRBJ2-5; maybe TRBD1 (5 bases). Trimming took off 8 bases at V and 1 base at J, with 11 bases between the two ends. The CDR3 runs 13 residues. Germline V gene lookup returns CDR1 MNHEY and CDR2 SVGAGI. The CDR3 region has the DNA TGTGCCAGCCGCTACAGGATCCAAGAGACCCAGTACTTC. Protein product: CASRYRIQETQYF.

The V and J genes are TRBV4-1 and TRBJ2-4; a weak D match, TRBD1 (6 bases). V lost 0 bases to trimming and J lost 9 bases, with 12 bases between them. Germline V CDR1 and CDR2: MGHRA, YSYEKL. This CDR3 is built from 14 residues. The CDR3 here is CASSQERRTVIQYF. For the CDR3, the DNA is TGCGCCAGCAGCCAAGAGAGGCGGACAGTCATTCAGTACTTC.

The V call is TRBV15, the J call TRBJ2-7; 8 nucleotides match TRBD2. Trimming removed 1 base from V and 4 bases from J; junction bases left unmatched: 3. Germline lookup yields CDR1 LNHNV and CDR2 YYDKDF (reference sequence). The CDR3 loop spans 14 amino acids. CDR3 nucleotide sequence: TGTGCCACCAGCAGAGTAGCGGGGATTTACGAGCAGTACTTC. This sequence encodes CATSRVAGIYEQYF. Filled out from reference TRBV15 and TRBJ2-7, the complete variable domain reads DAMVIQNPRYQVTQFGKPVTLSCSQTLNHNVMYWYQQKSSQAPKLLFHYYDKDFNNEADTPDNFQSRRPNTSFCFLDIRSPGLGDTAMYLCATSRVAGIYEQYFGPGTRLTVT.